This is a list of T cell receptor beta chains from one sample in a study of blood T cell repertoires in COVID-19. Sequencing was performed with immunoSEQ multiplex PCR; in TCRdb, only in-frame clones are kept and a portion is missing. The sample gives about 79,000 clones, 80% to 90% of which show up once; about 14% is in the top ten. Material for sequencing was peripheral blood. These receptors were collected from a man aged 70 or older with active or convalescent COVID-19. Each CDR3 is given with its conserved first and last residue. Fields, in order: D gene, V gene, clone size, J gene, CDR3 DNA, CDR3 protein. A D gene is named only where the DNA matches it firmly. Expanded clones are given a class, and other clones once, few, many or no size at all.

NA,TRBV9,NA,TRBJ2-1,TGTGCCAGCAGCCCCCAAGGCGGAGGGGGCAGTAGGTCCTACAATGAGCAGTTCTTC,CASSPQGGGGSRSYNEQFF
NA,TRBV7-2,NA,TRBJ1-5,TGTGCCAGCAGCTCCAACGGTCAGCCCCAGCATTTT,CASSSNGQPQHF
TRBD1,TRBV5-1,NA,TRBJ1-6,TGCGCCAGCAGGCAACAGGGGCTCTATAATTCACCCCTCCACTTT,CASRQQGLYNSPLHF
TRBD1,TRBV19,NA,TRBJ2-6,TGTGCCAGTAGTATTCGGGCCCGGACAGGTGAGGGGGCCAACGTCCTGACTTTC,CASSIRARTGEGANVLTF
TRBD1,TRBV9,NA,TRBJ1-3,TGTGCCAGCAGCGCCCGGGACAGTTACTCTGGAAACACCATATATTTT,CASSARDSYSGNTIYF
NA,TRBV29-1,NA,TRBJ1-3,TGCAGCGTTGCAACCCGGGGAAGCTCTGGAAACACCATATATTTT,CSVATRGSSGNTIYF
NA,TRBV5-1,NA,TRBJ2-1,TGCGCCAGCAGCTCCGGGACTCAGAGGGAGGAGCAGTTCTTC,CASSSGTQREEQFF
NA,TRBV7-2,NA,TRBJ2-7,TGTGCCAGCAGCGCGGCTCTTGTTCCCAGCTCCTACGAGCAGTACTTC,CASSAALVPSSYEQYF
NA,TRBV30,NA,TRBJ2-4,TGTGCCTGGAGTGCCCAGGGAAGCGGGAACATTCAGTACTTC,CAWSAQGSGNIQYF
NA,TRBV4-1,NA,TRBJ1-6,TGCGCCAGCAGCCAGAGCGGGGGGCTTGCTAATTCACCCCTCCACTTT,CASSQSGGLANSPLHF
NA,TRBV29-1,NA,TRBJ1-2,TGCAGCGTGGAGACACTAGGATATGGCTACACCTTC,CSVETLGYGYTF
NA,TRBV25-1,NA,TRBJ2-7,TGTGCCAGCAGTAAAAACTACGGGGGCGAGCAGTACTTC,CASSKNYGGEQYF
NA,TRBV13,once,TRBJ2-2,TGTGCCAGCAGCTTAGCTAGAGGCCCGCCGTCAGGGGAGCTGTTTTTT,CASSLARGPPSGELFF
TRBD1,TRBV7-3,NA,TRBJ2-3,TGTGCCAGCAGCTCAGGGACAGGGCCAGATACGCAGTATTTT,CASSSGTGPDTQYF
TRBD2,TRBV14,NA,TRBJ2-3,TGTGCCAGCAGCCAAGGACGGGGGGGAACAGATACGCAGTATTTT,CASSQGRGGTDTQYF
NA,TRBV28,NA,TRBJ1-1,TGTGCCAGCAGTCTCCAGTTGAACACTGAAGCTTTCTTT,CASSLQLNTEAFF
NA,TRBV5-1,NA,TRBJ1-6,TGCGCCAGCAGCTTGGGCTACCGAAATTCACCCCTCCACTTT,CASSLGYRNSPLHF
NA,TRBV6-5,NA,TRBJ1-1,TGTGCCAGTGAGGATCCGGGGACTGAAGCTTTCTTT,CASEDPGTEAFF